This TCR beta chain was identified in a study of blood T cell repertoires in COVID-19. Overall study context: Material from acute and convalescent COVID-19 was sourced from the United States, Italy and Spain. The analysed material was cDNA or gDNA that came from T cells, B-cell-depleted T cells, or PBMCs.

In the original analysis: Cell counts per sample came from amplifying reference gene primers. Clones were read by immunoSEQ multiplex PCR, and TCRdb kept only the in-frame ones, dropping some. That table is the source of V, J and clone size, and D and trimming were worked out from the DNA. The sample has tens of thousands of clones; 87% are singletons. V lost 5 bases and J 2 bases, leaving 3 bases between the germline ends. Looked up from germline, CDR1 is MDHEN and CDR2 is SYDVKM. The CDR3 sequence is 11 residues long. The origin of this receptor is a man over 45 with active COVID-19. The chain carries TRBV28 and TRBJ1-1; D is uncertain. Sequencing input: peripheral blood. The CDR3 sequence: CASSTNTEAFF. CDR3 bases: TGTGCCAGCAGTACAAACACTGAAGCTTTCTTT.